The 26 T cell receptor beta chains listed next were all sequenced from one sample in a study of blood T cells in healthy people across ages. Sample-barcoded 5' priming and a J-beta primer mix drove a second PCR of roughly 6 to 12 cycles. TCRdb analysed the 5' RACE reads with MiXCR anew, one entry per CDR3 protein. The repertoire includes around 650,000 distinct CDR3 sequences, roughly 41% of them detected once, and about 32% sits in the top ten. Sequencing was carried out using blood. The receptors derive from an elderly man in good health.

This clonotype came up many times. This chain uses TRBV10-2 with TRBJ2-3; D unclear. The ends were cut back, 7 bases at V and 0 bases at J, with 11 bases in the middle. Germline assignment: CDR1 WSHSY and CDR2 SAAADI. The CDR3 sequence is 14 residues long. CDR3 region: CASKVGRSTDTQYF. In nucleotides, the CDR3 is TGCGCCAGCAAAGTGGGCCGTAGCACAGATACGCAGTATTTT.

Comments on this clonotype: Since a much larger clone is just one base distant, this may be a read error. The rearrangement links TRBV20-1 to TRBJ2-7; a possible D gene is TRBD1 (7 bases). V was clipped by 7 bases and J by 7 bases, with 23 bases between them. CDR3 length: 14 amino acids. Germline values: CDR1 DFQATT, CDR2 SNEGSKA (reference sequence). CDR3 sequence (DNA): TGCAGTGTTCCCCGGGGGACAGCACTCAATGAGCAGTACTTC. Translating gives CSVPRGTALNEQYF.

V usage is TRBV15 and J usage is TRBJ2-1, with 7 bases aligning to TRBD2. The germline gives CDR1 LNHNV, CDR2 YYDKDF (reference sequence). V lost 1 base, J lost 0 bases, and 3 bases stayed unmatched. There are 16 residues in the CDR3. CDR3 sequence: CATSRVGGGSYNEQFF. The CDR3 DNA reads TGTGCCACCAGCAGAGTTGGCGGGGGCTCCTACAATGAGCAGTTCTTC. Supplemented by reference TRBV15 and TRBJ2-1, the full variable domain reads DAMVIQNPRYQVTQFGKPVTLSCSQTLNHNVMYWYQQKSSQAPKLLFHYYDKDFNNEADTPDNFQSRRPNTSFCFLDIRSPGLGDTAMYLCATSRVGGGSYNEQFFGPGTRLTVL.

This clonotype was seen many times. The chain joins TRBV12-3 or TRBV12-4 to TRBJ2-1; perhaps TRBD2 as D (6 bases). The V end was cut by 2 bases, the J end by 8 bases, with 7 bases between. The CDR3 has 12 amino acids. The CDR3 loop reads CASSLTGDEQFF. CDR3 nucleotide sequence: TGTGCCAGCAGTTTAACGGGGGATGAGCAGTTCTTC.

This clonotype has more than one count but fewer than ten. V is TRBV24-1 and J is TRBJ2-5; a possible D gene is TRBD2 (6 bases). Germline CDR1 KGHDR, CDR2 SFDVKD. The CDR3 spans 17 residues. V shed 7 bases and J shed 2 bases, with 22 bases lying between them. The CDR3 protein is CATRESKPGTLQETQYF. Written as DNA, the CDR3 is TGTGCCACCAGAGAGAGCAAACCCGGGACTCTTCAAGAGACCCAGTACTTC.

As concerns this clonotype: Sequence at one end of the junction differs from germline and may be a read error. The V and J genes are TRBV28 and TRBJ1-2, with TRBD1 matching over 7 bases. The CDR3 runs 14 residues. Looked up from germline, CDR1 is MDHEN and CDR2 is SYDVKM. The CDR3: CATPNQGGGYGYTF. CDR3 nucleotides: TGCGCCACCCCTAATCAGGGGGGAGGCTATGGCTACACCTTC.

Only a few counts were recorded for this clonotype. V and J are TRBV11-2 and TRBJ2-7; TRBD2 matches at 13 bases. This CDR3 is 18 amino acids long. The trim removed 5 bases at V and 0 bases at J, leaving 10 bases unmatched. From germline, CDR1 is SGHAT and CDR2 FQNNGV. CDR3: CASSRGGLAGFNSYEQYF. The CDR3 DNA reads as TGTGCCAGCAGCCGGGGGGGACTAGCGGGATTTAACTCCTACGAGCAGTACTTC.

The J gene is TRBJ2-1, the V gene TRBV2, with D tentatively TRBD1 (6 bases). Trimming left V 7 bases short and J 8 bases short, with 24 bases between. The CDR3 length is 16 residues. Germline CDR1 reads SNHLY; CDR2 reads FYNNEI. The CDR3 DNA follows: TGTGCCAGCAAGGGTCAGGCAAGGACAGTTGGGGATGAGCAGTTCTTC. Residues: CASKGQARTVGDEQFF.

V and J are TRBV6-6 and TRBJ2-7, with D hard to call. This CDR3 has 14 amino acids. The V gene's germline CDR1 is MNHNY and CDR2 SVGAGI (reference sequence). V lost 4 bases, J lost 2 bases, and 12 bases lay in between. CDR3 protein: CASSLPRPPYEQYF. DNA for the CDR3: TGTGCCAGCAGTTTACCTAGGCCTCCCTACGAGCAGTACTTC.

The V and J genes are TRBV20-1 and TRBJ2-3; 8 nucleotides match TRBD2. The CDR3 has 14 residues. The germline CDR1 and CDR2 sequences are DFQATT and SNEGSKA (reference sequence). The CDR3 here is CSPKVAGPTDTQYF. The CDR3 region has the DNA TGCAGCCCCAAGGTAGCGGGGCCAACAGATACGCAGTATTTT.

This chain connects TRBV6-1 to TRBJ2-5; possibly TRBD1 for D (6 bases). Germline loops: CDR1 MNHNS, CDR2 SASEGT. This CDR3 region has 14 residues. Trimming removed 9 bases from V and 0 bases from J, with 14 bases in between. The CDR3 region has the DNA TGTGCCAGTGGGACAACAAGAAACCAAGAGACCCAGTACTTC. This gives the protein CASGTTRNQETQYF.

This clonotype was seen a few times. The rearrangement uses TRBV5-6 and TRBJ2-5; D is uncertain. Germline CDR1 SGHDT, CDR2 YYEEEE. Trimming left V 2 bases short and J 5 bases short, with 19 bases between. This CDR3 comprises 16 residues. DNA of the CDR3: TGTGCCAGCAGCTTAGTAAGAAGGAGACGGATCGAGACCCAGTACTTC. Residues: CASSLVRRRRIETQYF.

The rearrangement links TRBV20-1 to TRBJ2-4, with D hard to call. The closer fit of TRBJ2-7 to the DNA end suggests the J call may be wrong. Per germline, CDR1 DFQATT and CDR2 SNEGSKA (reference sequence). The CDR3 has 12 residues. CDR3 nucleotides: TGCAGTGCTAGGGGCGTTAACTACGAGCAGTACTTC. As protein: CSARGVNYEQYF.

The chain has TRBV9 and TRBJ2-5, with D possibly matching TRBD2 (7 bases). The CDR3 spans 15 residues. Germline assignment: CDR1 SGDLS and CDR2 YYNGEE. V lost 2 bases and J 2 bases, leaving 13 bases between the germline ends. Written as DNA, the CDR3 is TGTGCCAGCAGCGTGGGGAGGGGGGAGCAAGAGACCCAGTACTTC. As protein: CASSVGRGEQETQYF.

V usage is TRBV6-2 or TRBV6-3 and J usage is TRBJ2-7, with D perhaps TRBD2 (6 bases). This CDR3 region has 14 residues. From germline, CDR1 is MNHEY and CDR2 SVGEGT. Trimming cost V 6 bases and J 3 bases, with 15 bases left between them. The CDR3 reads CASRAGTSYYEQYF. CDR3 DNA sequence: TGTGCCAGCAGGGCCGGGACTTCTTACTACGAGCAGTACTTC.

The rearrangement uses TRBV6-5 and TRBJ2-5; D is uncertain. Judging by the DNA end, TRBJ2-7 fits better; the J call may be wrong. The CDR3 is 14 residues long. Germline V CDR1 and CDR2: MNHEY, SVGAGI. The CDR3 region is CASSYDTRSFEQYF. CDR3 nucleotides: TGTGCCAGCAGTTACGATACACGGTCGTTCGAGCAGTACTTC.

This clonotype was seen a few times. The V gene is TRBV29-1, the J gene TRBJ2-7; the match to TRBD1 covers 10 bases. The CDR3 is made up of 14 amino acids. CDR1 is SQVTM and CDR2 is ANQGSEA in the germline V gene. V lost 6 bases to trimming and J lost 2 bases; unmatched junction nucleotides: 7. This CDR3 is CSVLGTGVTYEQYF. As DNA, the CDR3 is TGCAGCGTGCTTGGGACAGGGGTCACCTACGAGCAGTACTTC.

The sample holds a few counts of this clonotype. The gene calls are TRBV24-1 and TRBJ2-7; TRBD1 matches 7 bases. With 5 bases clipped from V and 1 base from J, the junction kept 1 base outside the gene matches. Germline V gene data show CDR1 as KGHDR and CDR2 as SFDVKD. The CDR3 has 13 amino acids. Here the CDR3 DNA reads TGTGCCACCAGTGGGGGACAGTCCTACGAGCAGTACTTC. Amino acids: CATSGGQSYEQYF.

The chain joins TRBV20-1 to TRBJ2-1; no clear D. The DNA matches TRBJ2-7 better at its end, which makes the J call doubtful. The CDR3 is 14 residues long. From germline, CDR1 is DFQATT and CDR2 SNEGSKA (reference sequence). Here the CDR3 DNA reads TGCAGTGCTATAAGGCCGGAGTCCTACAATGAGCAGTACTTC. It is translated as CSAIRPESYNEQYF.

A word on this clonotype: One end of the junction does not line up with germline, which may come from a read error. The chain combines TRBV6-2 or TRBV6-3 with TRBJ2-7, with no clear D. The CDR3 is made up of 15 amino acids. CDR1 is MNHEY, CDR2 SVGEGT, per germline. The CDR3 DNA reads as TGTGCCAGCAGTTACAGCCTAGGAAGCTCCTACGAGCAGCACTTC. As protein: CASSYSLGSSYEQHF.

This clonotype appeared a few times. The chain has TRBV6-5 and TRBJ2-3; 13 nucleotides line up with TRBD2. This CDR3 contains 13 residues. Germline lookup yields CDR1 MNHEY and CDR2 SVGAGI. V shed 5 bases, J shed 11 bases, and the junction held 4 bases outside the gene matches. Written as DNA, the CDR3 is TGTGCCAGCAGTCGGACTAGCGGGAGACAGCAGTATTTT. The encoded protein is CASSRTSGRQQYF.

This clonotype was recorded a few times. The chain links TRBV28 to TRBJ2-3, with a tentative D call TRBD2 (6 bases). Trimming removed 3 bases from V and 2 bases from J, with 15 bases in between. This CDR3 has 16 amino acids. Germline values: CDR1 MDHEN, CDR2 SYDVKM. The CDR3 here is CASSLSRRDNTDTQYF. CDR3 nucleotides: TGTGCCAGCAGTTTGAGTAGGCGGGATAACACAGATACGCAGTATTTT.

This clonotype was found a few times. V is TRBV20-1 and J is TRBJ2-6; D unresolved. CDR1 and CDR2 (germline): DFQATT, SNEGSKA (reference sequence). The CDR3 runs to 15 residues. The germline V and J ends were trimmed by 3 bases and 0 bases, with 9 bases remaining between them. The CDR3: CSASVSSSGANVLTF. The CDR3 region has the DNA TGCAGTGCTAGTGTCTCTTCCTCTGGGGCCAACGTCCTGACTTTC.

This clonotype was found many times. The chain joins TRBV4-3 to TRBJ2-7; no clear D gene. CDR1 is LGHNA, CDR2 YSLEER, per germline. The CDR3 has 12 amino acids. With 5 bases removed from V and 3 bases from J, the gap between germline ends came to 8 bases. The CDR3 DNA sequence: TGCGCCAGCAGCAACGGGTTCTACGAGCAGTACTTC. Protein: CASSNGFYEQYF.

In regard to this clonotype: At one end, the junction sequence differs from germline, possibly due to a read error. The chain carries TRBV20-1 and TRBJ2-3; 9 bases are shared with TRBD2. Germline values: CDR1 DFQATT, CDR2 SNEGSKA (reference sequence). The CDR3 totals 15 residues. The CDR3 nucleotides read TGCAGTACTAGACCCGGACTAGCGTCGACAGATACGCAGTATTTT. Residues: CSTRPGLASTDTQYF.

This clonotype is a singleton in its sample. The chain combines TRBV3-1 with TRBJ2-1; 7 bases line up with TRBD1. From germline, CDR1 is LGHDT and CDR2 YNNKEL (reference sequence). After removal of 5 bases from V and 7 bases from J, the junction contained 14 bases not matched to a gene. This CDR3 comprises 16 residues. The CDR3 spells CASSMAGQGVRNEQFF. Here the CDR3 DNA reads TGTGCCAGCAGCATGGCTGGGCAGGGGGTAAGGAATGAGCAGTTCTTC.